These T cell receptor beta chains were read from a single sample in a study of cytomegalovirus exposure and HLA in healthy donors. TCRdb's copy holds only in-frame clones and misses some; the assay was immunoSEQ multiplex PCR. This sample has around 190,000 clones, with about 86% found just once. Sample: PBMCs. These receptors came from a woman aged 25-40 years in good health and CMV-seronegative. CDR3s include the opening cysteine and the closing phenylalanine or tryptophan. D genes are given only for firm matches. Size is omitted from some rows. Given values are once, few, many or a class for expanded clones.

TRBD2	TRBV4-1	TRBJ2-1	-	TGCGCCAGCAGCCAATGGGTCGGGCAGGGCGGGAGTGAGCAGTTCTTC	CASSQWVGQGGSEQFF
TRBD2	TRBV5-6	TRBJ2-7	-	TGTGCCAGCAGCTCACCCCCCGGGACTACCTACGAGCAGTACTTC	CASSSPPGTTYEQYF
-	TRBV19	TRBJ1-1	-	TGTGCCAGTAGTCTACGCGTGAACACTGAAGCTTTCTTT	CASSLRVNTEAFF
-	TRBV25-1	TRBJ1-3	few	TGTGCCAGCTTGTCGCGCTCTGGAAACACCATATATTTT	CASLSRSGNTIYF
TRBD1	TRBV28	TRBJ2-7	-	TGTGCCAGCAGTTTTGACAGGGGAACGATCAGCTACGAGCAGTACTTC	CASSFDRGTISYEQYF
-	TRBV10-2	TRBJ2-6	-	TGCGCCAGCAGTGCTAGTAACTCTGGGGCCAACGTCCTGACTTTC	CASSASNSGANVLTF
-	TRBV6-6	TRBJ1-5	-	TGTGCCAGCAGTTACGGCGGGTCAAACCAGCCCCAGCATTTT	CASSYGGSNQPQHF
TRBD1	TRBV10-3	TRBJ1-2	-	TGTGCCATCAGTGAGACCGGGACAGGCTATGGCTACACCTTC	CAISETGTGYGYTF
TRBD1	TRBV5-1	TRBJ1-3	-	TGCGCCAGCAGCCCACTAAAGGGGGCGGCTGGAAACACCATATATTTT	CASSPLKGAAGNTIYF
-	TRBV6-1	TRBJ1-1	-	TGTGCCAGCAGTTTCCGGACAGTCATTGAAGCTTTCTTT	CASSFRTVIEAFF
-	TRBV6-1	TRBJ1-2	-	TGTGCCAGCAAAGGGGTTTATGGCTACACCTTC	CASKGVYGYTF
TRBD1	TRBV18	TRBJ2-3	-	TGTGCCAGCTCCGGGACAGGGGGCGCAGATACGCAGTATTTT	CASSGTGGADTQYF
TRBD1	TRBV7-9	TRBJ2-5	-	TGTGCCAGCAGCTTAATTTTGACAGGGGAGGAGACCCAGTACTTC	CASSLILTGEETQYF
TRBD2	TRBV28	TRBJ2-7	-	TGTGCCAGCTCCTACTGGACTAGCGGAACCTACGAGCAGTACTTC	CASSYWTSGTYEQYF
TRBD2	TRBV11-1	TRBJ2-2	-	TGTGCCAGCAGCCCCCTGCGGGGGGTCGCCGGGGAGCTGTTTTTT	CASSPLRGVAGELFF
-	TRBV10-2	TRBJ2-1	-	TGCGCCAGCTCCGGAGGGCAGGCCGGGAATGAGCAGTTCTTC	CASSGGQAGNEQFF
-	TRBV5-1	TRBJ2-5	few	TGCGCCAGCAGCCCCTCGAGCCAAGAGACCCAGTACTTC	CASSPSSQETQYF
TRBD2	TRBV7-3	TRBJ2-7	-	TGTGCCAGCAGCTTCCCGACTAGCGGGAGGAAGAGCAACTTC	CASSFPTSGRKSNF
TRBD1	TRBV28	TRBJ1-1	-	TGTGCCAGCAGTTTGCTAACAGGGGGCGTGAACACTGAAGCTTTCTTT	CASSLLTGGVNTEAFF
-	TRBV28	TRBJ2-1	-	TGTGCCAGCAGCCATACGCGGGCGAAGAGAAATGAGCAGTTCTTC	CASSHTRAKRNEQFF
-	TRBV29-1	TRBJ2-7	-	TGCAGCGTTGTACGCTGGGACAAGGGTACCTACGAGCAGTACTTC	CSVVRWDKGTYEQYF
TRBD1	TRBV4-2	TRBJ1-3	-	TGTGCCAGCAGCCAAGTGGGACAGGGAAACACCATATATTTT	CASSQVGQGNTIYF
TRBD1	TRBV29-1	TRBJ1-1	-	TGCAGCGTCTTGGGGCCAAAACCGGGACAGGGACTTTACACTGAAGCTTTCTTT	CSVLGPKPGQGLYTEAFF
TRBD2	TRBV6-1	TRBJ2-5	-	TGTGCCAGCAGTGAAGCGTTGAGCGGGGGCGAGACCCAGTACTTC	CASSEALSGGETQYF
-	TRBV6-6	TRBJ2-5	-	TGTGCCAGCAGTTATTTTACAGGCCAAGAGACCCAGTACTTC	CASSYFTGQETQYF
TRBD2	TRBV28	TRBJ2-7	-	TGTGCCAGCACCGCGGGGCTAGCGGCATCCTACGAGCAGTACTTC	CASTAGLAASYEQYF
TRBD1	TRBV30	TRBJ2-2	-	TGTGCCTGGAGTGCGACAGGGGTTACCGGGGAGCTGTTTTTT	CAWSATGVTGELFF
TRBD2	TRBV27	TRBJ2-7	-	TGTGCCAGCAGTTTAGCTAGCGGGGCCCCCTACGAGCAGTACTTC	CASSLASGAPYEQYF
-	TRBV5-6	TRBJ1-2	-	TGTGCCAGCAGCTTGGGGGAGGGACGTGGCTACACCTTC	CASSLGEGRGYTF
-	TRBV6-6	TRBJ2-7	few	TGTGCCAGCAGCCCCCTCGGTGTGGGAGGAATTTACGAGCAGTACTTC	CASSPLGVGGIYEQYF
TRBD2	TRBV28	TRBJ2-3	-	TGTGCTACAAAGCGGGACCCTAGCACAGATACGCAGTATTTT	CATKRDPSTDTQYF
TRBD2	TRBV5-4	TRBJ2-3	-	TGTGCCAGCAGCGCCCTACTAGCGGGAGGGCCGACAGATACGCAGTATTTT	CASSALLAGGPTDTQYF
TRBD1	TRBV18	TRBJ2-6	-	TGTGCCAGCTCACCAGGGACAGGAAGGTCTGGGGCCAACGTCCTGACTTTC	CASSPGTGRSGANVLTF
TRBD2	TRBV30	TRBJ2-7	-	TGTGCCGGGGCGGGGGGTCCCTACGAGCAGTACTTC	CAGAGGPYEQYF
TRBD1	TRBV28	TRBJ2-1	-	TGTGCCAGCAGTTCCACAGGGGATTGGGACAATGAGCAGTTCTTC	CASSSTGDWDNEQFF
-	TRBV4-1	TRBJ1-4	-	TGCGCCAGCAGCCAAGTACCAGGGTCTGGAAAACTGTTTTTT	CASSQVPGSGKLFF
TRBD1	TRBV27	TRBJ2-1	-	TGTGCCAGCAGTTGGGGACCACAGGGGGCTAGCGAGCAGTTCTTC	CASSWGPQGASEQFF
-	TRBV7-6	TRBJ2-7	-	TGTGCCAGCAGCGAAGGCGGCCTTCGCGAGCAGTACTTC	CASSEGGLREQYF
-	TRBV6-1	TRBJ2-3	-	TGTGCCAGCGGGGCTGCAGCGGGTTACACAGATACGCAGTATTTT	CASGAAAGYTDTQYF
TRBD1	TRBV2	TRBJ2-2	-	TGTGCCAGCAGCGAGGGACAGGGGCGGAAGCTGTTTTTT	CASSEGQGRKLFF
TRBD1	TRBV29-1	TRBJ2-1	-	TGCAGCGTGGAGCCCTGGACAGGGGCCACTAGAGTCTATGAGCAGTTCTTC	CSVEPWTGATRVYEQFF
TRBD2	TRBV19	TRBJ2-3	-	TGTGCCAGTAGTATACGGACTAGCGGGACTAGCACAGATACGCAGTATTTT	CASSIRTSGTSTDTQYF
-	TRBV28	TRBJ2-7	-	TGTGCCAGCAGCCCACCCAGGCACTACGAGCAGTACTTC	CASSPPRHYEQYF
-	TRBV19	TRBJ2-5	-	TGTGCCACCCAGCGTTCGGCTAATTCGGAGACCCAGTACTTC	CATQRSANSETQYF
-	TRBV7-6	TRBJ2-7	-	TGTGCCAGCAGCGCGACAGGGAGGTCCTACGAGCAGTACTTC	CASSATGRSYEQYF
-	TRBV20-1	TRBJ2-1	-	TGCAGTGCTCCTCGGGGTAATGAGCAGTTCTTC	CSAPRGNEQFF
TRBD2	TRBV4-2	TRBJ2-2	-	TGTGCCAGCAGCCAAGATCTGGCACTAGCGGGATTCGCCGGGGAGCTGTTTTTT	CASSQDLALAGFAGELFF
-	TRBV28	TRBJ2-1	-	TGTGCCAGCAGTCCCGCTAGCTTGAGCTCCTACAATGAGCAGTTCTTC	CASSPASLSSYNEQFF
-	TRBV5-1	TRBJ2-3	-	TGCGCCAGCAGTTATGGGACTCCGACGGATACGCAGTATTTT	CASSYGTPTDTQYF
TRBD2	TRBV5-1	TRBJ2-7	-	TGCGCCAGCAGCCGGGACGGGACTAGCGGGGGAGGTTCCTACGAGCAGTACTTC	CASSRDGTSGGGSYEQYF
TRBD2	TRBV15	TRBJ2-3	-	TGTGCCACCAGCTGGAGCCCTTACCAGACTAGCGGGAGCGCGGATACGCAGTATTTT	CATSWSPYQTSGSADTQYF
-	TRBV14	TRBJ1-6	-	TGTGCCAGCAGCCAAGCTCCACCTTGGTGGGGTGCGGGTATAAATTCACCCCTCCACTTT	CASSQAPPWWGAGINSPLHF
-	TRBV4-2	TRBJ1-4	-	TGTGCCAGCAGCCGGACAGCTTCTAATGAAAAACTGTTTTTT	CASSRTASNEKLFF
-	TRBV7-8	TRBJ1-1	-	TGTGCCAGCAGCTCCCAGGGGTGGACTGAAGCTTTCTTT	CASSSQGWTEAFF
TRBD2	TRBV6-5	TRBJ2-2	once	TGTGCCAGCAGTTTTCGGGAGGCGGCCGGGGAGCTGTTTTTT	CASSFREAAGELFF